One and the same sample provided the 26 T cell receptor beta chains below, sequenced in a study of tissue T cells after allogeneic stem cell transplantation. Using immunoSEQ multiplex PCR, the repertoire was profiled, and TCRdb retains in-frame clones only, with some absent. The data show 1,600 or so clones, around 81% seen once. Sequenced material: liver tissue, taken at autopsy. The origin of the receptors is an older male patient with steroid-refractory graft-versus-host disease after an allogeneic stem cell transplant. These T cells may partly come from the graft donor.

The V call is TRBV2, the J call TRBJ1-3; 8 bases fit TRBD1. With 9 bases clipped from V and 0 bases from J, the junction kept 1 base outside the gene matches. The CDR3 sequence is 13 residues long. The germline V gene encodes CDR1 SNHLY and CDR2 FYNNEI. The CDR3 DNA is TGTGCCAGAACAGGGGGCTCTGGAAACACCATATATTTT. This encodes CARTGGSGNTIYF.

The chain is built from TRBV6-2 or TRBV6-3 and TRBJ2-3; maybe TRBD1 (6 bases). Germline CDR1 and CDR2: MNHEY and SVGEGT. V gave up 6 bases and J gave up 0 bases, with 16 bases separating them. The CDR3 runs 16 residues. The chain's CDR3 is CASSQTGATSTDTQYF. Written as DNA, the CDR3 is TGTGCCAGCAGCCAGACAGGAGCTACTAGCACAGATACGCAGTATTTT.

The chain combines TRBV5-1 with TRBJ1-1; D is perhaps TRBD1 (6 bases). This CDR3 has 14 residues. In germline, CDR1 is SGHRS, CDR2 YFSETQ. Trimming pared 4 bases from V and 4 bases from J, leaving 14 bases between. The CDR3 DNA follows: TGCGCCAGCAGCCCGGAGGGGGGGATCACTGAAGCTTTCTTT. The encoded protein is CASSPEGGITEAFF.

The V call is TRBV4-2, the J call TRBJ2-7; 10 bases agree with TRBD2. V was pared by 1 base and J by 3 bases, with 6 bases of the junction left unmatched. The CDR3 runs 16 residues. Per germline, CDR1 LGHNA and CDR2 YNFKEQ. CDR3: CASSQATSGVIYEQYF. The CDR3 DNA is TGTGCCAGCAGCCAAGCTACTAGCGGGGTGATCTACGAGCAGTACTTC.

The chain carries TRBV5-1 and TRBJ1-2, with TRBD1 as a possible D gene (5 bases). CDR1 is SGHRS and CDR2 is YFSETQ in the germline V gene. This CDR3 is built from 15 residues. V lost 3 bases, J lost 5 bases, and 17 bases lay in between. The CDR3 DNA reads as TGCGCCAGCAGCTCCGACCCCGGGACGGCTTATGGCTACACCTTC. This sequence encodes CASSSDPGTAYGYTF.

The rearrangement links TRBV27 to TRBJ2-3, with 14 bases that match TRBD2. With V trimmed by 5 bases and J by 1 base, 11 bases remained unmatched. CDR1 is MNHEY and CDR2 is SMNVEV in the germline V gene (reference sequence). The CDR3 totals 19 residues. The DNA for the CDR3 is TGTGCCAGCAGTGGGCAAGATGTGGGACTAGCGGGGGGCACAGATACGCAGTATTTT. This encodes CASSGQDVGLAGGTDTQYF.

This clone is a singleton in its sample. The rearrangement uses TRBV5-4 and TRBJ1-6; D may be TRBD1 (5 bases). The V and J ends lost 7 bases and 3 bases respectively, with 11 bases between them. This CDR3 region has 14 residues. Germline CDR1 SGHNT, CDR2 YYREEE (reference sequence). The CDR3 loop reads CASQETVYNSPLHF. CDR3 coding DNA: TGTGCCAGCCAAGAGACAGTCTATAATTCACCCCTCCACTTT.

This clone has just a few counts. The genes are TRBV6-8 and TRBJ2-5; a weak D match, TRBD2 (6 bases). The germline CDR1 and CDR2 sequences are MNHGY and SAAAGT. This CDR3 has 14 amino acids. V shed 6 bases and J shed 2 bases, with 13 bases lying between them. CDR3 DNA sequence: TGTGCCAGCAGACAGACTAGTCAACAAGAGACCCAGTACTTC. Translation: CASRQTSQQETQYF.

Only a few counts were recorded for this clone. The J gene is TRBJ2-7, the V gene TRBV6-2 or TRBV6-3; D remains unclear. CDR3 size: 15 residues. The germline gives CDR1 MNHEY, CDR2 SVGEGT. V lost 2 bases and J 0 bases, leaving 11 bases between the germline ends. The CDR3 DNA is TGTGCCAGCAGTTACAGGGCAGACGGCTCCTACGAGCAGTACTTC. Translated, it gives CASSYRADGSYEQYF.

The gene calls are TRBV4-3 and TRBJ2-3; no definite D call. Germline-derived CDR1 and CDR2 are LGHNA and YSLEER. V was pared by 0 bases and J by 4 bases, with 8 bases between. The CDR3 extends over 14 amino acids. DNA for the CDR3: TGCGCCAGCAGCCAAGATACGAGCTCAGATACGCAGTATTTT. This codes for CASSQDTSSDTQYF.

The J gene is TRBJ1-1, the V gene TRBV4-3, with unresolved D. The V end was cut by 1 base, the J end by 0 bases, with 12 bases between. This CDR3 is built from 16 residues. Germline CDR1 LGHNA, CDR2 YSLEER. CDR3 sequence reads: CASSQGSAIMNTEAFF. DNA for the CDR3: TGCGCCAGCAGCCAAGGTTCCGCGATCATGAACACTGAAGCTTTCTTT.

The DNA of the CDR3 is TGTGCCAGCAGTAGCTATCTCGGGAATGAGCAGTTCTTC. Translation: CASSSYLGNEQFF. The chain uses TRBV2 and TRBJ2-1; D ambiguous. This CDR3 region has 13 residues. V was shortened by 5 bases and J by 7 bases, with 12 bases between the two germline ends. CDR1 is SNHLY and CDR2 is FYNNEI in the germline V gene.

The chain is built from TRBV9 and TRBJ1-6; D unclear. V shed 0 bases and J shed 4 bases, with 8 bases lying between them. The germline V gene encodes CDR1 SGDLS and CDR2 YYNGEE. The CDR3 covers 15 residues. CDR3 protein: CASSVDLGYNSPLHF. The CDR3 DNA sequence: TGTGCCAGCAGCGTAGACTTAGGATATAATTCACCCCTCCACTTT.

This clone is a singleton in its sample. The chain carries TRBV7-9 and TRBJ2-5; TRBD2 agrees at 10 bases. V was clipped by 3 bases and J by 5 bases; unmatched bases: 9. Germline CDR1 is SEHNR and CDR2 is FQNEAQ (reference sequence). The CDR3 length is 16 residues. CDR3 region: CASSLSLAGVPETQYF. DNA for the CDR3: TGTGCCAGCAGCTTGTCCCTAGCGGGGGTCCCTGAGACCCAGTACTTC.

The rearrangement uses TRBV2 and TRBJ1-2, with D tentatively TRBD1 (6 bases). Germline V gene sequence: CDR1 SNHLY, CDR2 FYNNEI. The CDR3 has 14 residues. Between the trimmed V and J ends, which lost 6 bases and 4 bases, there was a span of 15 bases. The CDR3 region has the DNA TGTGCCAGCAGATACCCCGGGACAATCTATGGCTACACCTTC. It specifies CASRYPGTIYGYTF.

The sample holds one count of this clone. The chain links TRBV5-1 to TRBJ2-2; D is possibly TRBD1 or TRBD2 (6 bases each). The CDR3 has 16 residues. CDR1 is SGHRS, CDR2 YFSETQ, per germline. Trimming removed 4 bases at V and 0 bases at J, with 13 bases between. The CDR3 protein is CASSLSGATNTGELFF. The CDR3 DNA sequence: TGCGCCAGCAGCCTGTCGGGGGCCACGAACACCGGGGAGCTGTTTTTT.

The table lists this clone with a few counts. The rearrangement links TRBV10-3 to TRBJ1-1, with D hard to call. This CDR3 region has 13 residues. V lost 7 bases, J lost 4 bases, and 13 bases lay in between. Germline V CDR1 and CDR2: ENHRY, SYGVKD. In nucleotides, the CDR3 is TGTGCCATCACCCGAGAACTGAGCACTGAAGCTTTCTTT. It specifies CAITRELSTEAFF.

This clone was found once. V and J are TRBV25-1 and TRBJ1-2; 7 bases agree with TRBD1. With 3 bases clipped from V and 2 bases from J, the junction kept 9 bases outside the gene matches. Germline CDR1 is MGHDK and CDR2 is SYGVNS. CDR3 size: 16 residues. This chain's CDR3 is CASSDGDRDYNYGYTF. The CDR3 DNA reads TGTGCCAGCAGTGATGGTGACAGGGATTACAACTATGGCTACACCTTC.

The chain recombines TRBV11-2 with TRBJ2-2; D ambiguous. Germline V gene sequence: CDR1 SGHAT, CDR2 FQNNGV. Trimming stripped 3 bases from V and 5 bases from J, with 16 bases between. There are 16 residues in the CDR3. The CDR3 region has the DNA TGTGCCAGCAGCTTGTTACCGGGTCGAGAGACCGGGGAGCTGTTTTTT. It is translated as CASSLLPGRETGELFF.

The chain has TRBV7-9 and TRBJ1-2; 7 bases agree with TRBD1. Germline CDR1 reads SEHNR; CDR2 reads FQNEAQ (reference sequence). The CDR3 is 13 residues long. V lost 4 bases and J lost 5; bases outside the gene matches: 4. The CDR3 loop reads CASSSGTEYGYTF. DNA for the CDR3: TGTGCCAGCAGCTCAGGGACAGAGTATGGCTACACCTTC. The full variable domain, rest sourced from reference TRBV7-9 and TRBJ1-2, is DTGVSQNPRHKITKRGQNVTFRCDPISEHNRLYWYRQTLGQGPEFLTYFQNEAQLEKSRLLSDRFSAERPKGSFSTLEIQRTEQGDSAMYLCASSSGTEYGYTFGSGTRLTVV.

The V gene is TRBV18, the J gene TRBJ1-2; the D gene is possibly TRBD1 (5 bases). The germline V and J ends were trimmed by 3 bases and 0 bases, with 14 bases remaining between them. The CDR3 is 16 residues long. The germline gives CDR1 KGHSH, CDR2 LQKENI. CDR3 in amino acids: CASSPADWGSNYGYTF. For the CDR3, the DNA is TGTGCCAGCTCACCTGCCGACTGGGGGTCTAACTATGGCTACACCTTC.

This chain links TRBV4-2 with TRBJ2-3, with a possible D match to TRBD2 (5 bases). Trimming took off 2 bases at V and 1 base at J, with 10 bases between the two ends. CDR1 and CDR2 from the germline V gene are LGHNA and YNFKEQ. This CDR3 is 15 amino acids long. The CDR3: CASSQSGIGTDTQYF. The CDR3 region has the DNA TGTGCCAGCAGCCAATCGGGGATCGGCACAGATACGCAGTATTTT.

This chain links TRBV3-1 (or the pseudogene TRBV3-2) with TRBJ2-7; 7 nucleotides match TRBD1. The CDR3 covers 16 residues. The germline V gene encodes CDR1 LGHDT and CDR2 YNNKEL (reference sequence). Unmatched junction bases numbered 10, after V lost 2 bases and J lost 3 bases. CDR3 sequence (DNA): TGTGCCAGCAGCCAAAAGTCGAGGACAGGCAACTACGAGCAGTACTTC. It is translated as CASSQKSRTGNYEQYF.

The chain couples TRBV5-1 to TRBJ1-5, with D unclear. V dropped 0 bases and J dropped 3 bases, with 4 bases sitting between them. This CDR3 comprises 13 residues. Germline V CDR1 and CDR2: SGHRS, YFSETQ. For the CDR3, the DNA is TGCGCCAGCAGCTTGGAGCCCAATCAGCCCCAGCATTTT. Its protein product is CASSLEPNQPQHF.

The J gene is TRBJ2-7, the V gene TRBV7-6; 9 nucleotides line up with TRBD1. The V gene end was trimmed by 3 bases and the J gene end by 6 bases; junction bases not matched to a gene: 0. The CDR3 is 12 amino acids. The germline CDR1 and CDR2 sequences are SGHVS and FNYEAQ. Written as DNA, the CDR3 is TGTGCCAGCAGCTTGGACAGGGGCGAGCAGTACTTC. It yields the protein CASSLDRGEQYF.

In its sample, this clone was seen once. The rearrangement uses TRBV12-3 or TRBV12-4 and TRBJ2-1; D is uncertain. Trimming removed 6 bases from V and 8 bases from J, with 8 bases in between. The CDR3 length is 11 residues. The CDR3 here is CASRFGDEQFF. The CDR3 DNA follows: TGTGCCAGCAGGTTCGGAGATGAGCAGTTCTTC.